This T cell receptor (beta chain) was recovered during a study of OX40 agonist ivuxolimab in advanced cancers. With 3 bases removed from V and 2 bases from J, the gap between germline ends came to 8 bases. CDR1 and CDR2 (germline): SGHRS, YFSETQ. The CDR3 is made up of 13 amino acids. Profiled with immunoSEQ multiplex PCR; TCRdb holds only in-frame clones, not every one. The data hold roughly 64,000 clones, with around nine tenths observed a single time. The gene calls are TRBV5-1 and TRBJ1-2; D is uncertain. This clonotype originated in an adult with an advanced solid tumor such as melanoma, head and neck, liver or kidney cancer. The sequencing here drew on CD4+ or CD8+ T cells sorted from blood, taken in a trial of the OX40 agonist ivuxolimab. CDR3 protein: CASSSQSNYGYTF. The CDR3 DNA reads as TGCGCCAGCAGCTCTCAGTCAAACTATGGCTACACCTTC.